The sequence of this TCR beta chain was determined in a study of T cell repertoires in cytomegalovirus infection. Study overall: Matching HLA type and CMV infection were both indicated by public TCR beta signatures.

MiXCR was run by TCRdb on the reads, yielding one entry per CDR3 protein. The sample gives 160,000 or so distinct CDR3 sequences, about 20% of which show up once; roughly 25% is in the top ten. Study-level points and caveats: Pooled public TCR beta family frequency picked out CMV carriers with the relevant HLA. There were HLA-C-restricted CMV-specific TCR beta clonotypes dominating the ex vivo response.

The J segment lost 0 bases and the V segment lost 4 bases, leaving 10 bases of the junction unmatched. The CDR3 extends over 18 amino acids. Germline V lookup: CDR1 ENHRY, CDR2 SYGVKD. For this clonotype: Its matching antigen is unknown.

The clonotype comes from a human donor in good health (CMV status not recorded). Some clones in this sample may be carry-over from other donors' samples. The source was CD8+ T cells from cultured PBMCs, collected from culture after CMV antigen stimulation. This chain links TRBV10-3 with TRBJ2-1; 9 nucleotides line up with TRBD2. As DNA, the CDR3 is TGTGCCATCAGTGCGGGGCTAGCGGGGCCTAGCTCCTACAATGAGCAGTTCTTC. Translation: CAISAGLAGPSSYNEQFF.